This TCR beta chain was sequenced during a study of cytomegalovirus exposure and HLA in healthy donors (dated by TCRdb to 2016 to 2017). For the study in its entirety: A later analysis indicated that the 95 to 150 validation repertoires were generated on the platform also employed for the roughly 720 repertoires of the first cohort. The study aimed to test whether cataloging public T cell receptors could reveal signatures of past pathogen exposure. Besides the first cohort of hundreds of subjects, a separate validation cohort made up of 95 to 150 different subjects was used. High-throughput TCR immunosequencing, statistical association of individual TCRs with disease status, and machine learning were combined to predict cytomegalovirus infection status. Overall study results and their limits: A few of the identified cytomegalovirus-associated TCR beta chains were confirmed in vitro to be specific for cytomegalovirus antigens. The authors suggested that the approach could potentially be extended to other disease states and immunological phenotypes. The study listed 150 to 200 TCR beta chains as associated with cytomegalovirus. Cytomegalovirus status was reported to be diagnosed by the classifier with high specificity and sensitivity in both the original and validation cohorts. Across donors, most TCR sequences were observed very rarely, whereas some public TCRs were present in many individuals. A later analysis had no HLA typing for the validation cohort, so co-occurrence there was scored across all 130 or so repertoires. A later analysis found that TCRs clustered in the first cohort also tended to co-occur in the 95 to 150 validation repertoires, with more than 90% of cluster scores above 0.

Separate from the roughly 650-subject first cohort, the validation cohort of 90 to 150 subjects was the group to which the donors belonged. To prepare the library, the immunoSEQ multiplex PCR assay was applied. The authors processed their data as follows. A statistical classification framework was built for diagnosing cytomegalovirus status from the catalog of TCR beta chain sequences. TCRdb took over this immuneACCESS table, retaining in-frame rearrangements with V and J assigned. Such tables are incomplete; in checked studies, under half of the missing clones stem from an unresolved V gene, and the remainder is unexplained. V, J and clone size are those of that table, while D and trimming were read from the DNA. The sample data list roughly 110,000 clones, and around 89% of these were observed just once. The ten largest clones capture 1.5% to 2% of the sample. From a lookup of the germline V gene, CDR1 and CDR2 are MDHEN and SYDVKM. V lost 6 bases and J lost 3 bases; the stretch between them is 11 bases long. From the cysteine up to the phenylalanine, the CDR3 has a length of 14 residues. Of the read, only the CDR3 DNA is kept; its 42 bases are in frame from base 1.

This clone came up once. The clone's antigen remains unknown. Per-nucleotide qualities are absent, and no much larger clonotype sits a single base away. This receptor was taken from a woman aged 18-29 years in good health and CMV-seropositive. The chain was built from TRBV28 and TRBJ2-2, and the D gene may be TRBD1, 6 bases matching. Source material: PBMCs. The nucleotide sequence reads TGTGCCAGCAGCTTAGAGGGGGACACCGGGGAGCTGTTTTTT. Its product reads: CASSLEGDTGELFF.